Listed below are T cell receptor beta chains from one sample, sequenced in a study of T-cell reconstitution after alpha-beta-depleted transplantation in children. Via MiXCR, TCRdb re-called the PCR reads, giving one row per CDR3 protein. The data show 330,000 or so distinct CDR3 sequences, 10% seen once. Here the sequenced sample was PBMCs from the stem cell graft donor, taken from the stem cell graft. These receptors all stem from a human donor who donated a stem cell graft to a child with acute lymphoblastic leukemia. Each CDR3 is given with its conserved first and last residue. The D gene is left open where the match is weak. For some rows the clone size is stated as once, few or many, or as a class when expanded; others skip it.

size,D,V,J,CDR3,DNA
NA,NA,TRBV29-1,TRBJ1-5,CSVGGGNQPQHF,TGCAGCGTTGGCGGTGGCAATCAGCCCCAGCATTTT
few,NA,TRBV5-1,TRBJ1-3,CASSLDGRAGNTIYF,TGCGCCAGCAGCTTGGATGGCAGGGCGGGAAACACCATATATTTT
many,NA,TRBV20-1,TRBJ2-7,CSASLAYEQYF,TGCAGTGCTAGTCTAGCCTACGAGCAGTACTTC
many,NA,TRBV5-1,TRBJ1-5,CANSRFRGNQPQHF,TGCGCCAATTCCCGGTTCAGAGGCAATCAGCCCCAGCATTTT
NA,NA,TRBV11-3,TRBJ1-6,CASSLAPGSPLHF,TGTGCCAGCAGCTTAGCCCCGGGTTCACCCCTCCACTTT
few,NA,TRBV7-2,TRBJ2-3,CASRDADTQYF,TGTGCCAGCAGAGATGCGGATACGCAGTATTTT
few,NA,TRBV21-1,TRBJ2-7,CASSRYRVSYEQYF,TGTGCCAGCAGCCGGTACAGGGTCTCCTACGAGCAGTACTTC
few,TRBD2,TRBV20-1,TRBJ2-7,CSALPSIAGGYEQYF,TGCAGTGCCCTCCCCTCGATAGCGGGAGGGTACGAGCAGTACTTC
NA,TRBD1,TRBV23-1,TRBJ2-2,CASSQSGPHRGANTGELFF,TGCGCCAGCAGTCAATCGGGTCCCCACAGGGGGGCCAACACCGGGGAGCTGTTTTTT
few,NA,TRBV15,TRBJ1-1,CATSRAPREGEAFF,TGTGCCACCAGCAGGGCCCCGAGGGAAGGTGAAGCTTTCTTT
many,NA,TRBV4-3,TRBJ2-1,CASSQVTGFWDEQFF,TGCGCCAGCAGCCAAGTCACCGGCTTTTGGGATGAGCAGTTCTTC
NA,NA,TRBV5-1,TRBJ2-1,CASSLGLSSSYNEQFF,TGCGCCAGCAGCTTGGGTCTCTCGAGCTCCTACAATGAGCAGTTCTTC
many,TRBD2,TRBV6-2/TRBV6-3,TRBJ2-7,CASSYPGTSGRAYEQYF,TGTGCCAGCAGTTACCCCGGGACTAGCGGGAGAGCCTACGAGCAGTACTTC
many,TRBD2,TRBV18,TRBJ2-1,CASSPGLAGDYNEQFF,TGTGCCAGCTCACCGGGACTAGCGGGAGACTACAATGAGCAGTTCTTC
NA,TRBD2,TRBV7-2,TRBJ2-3,CASRELAGEGTDTQYF,TGTGCCAGCAGGGAACTAGCGGGAGAGGGCACAGATACGCAGTATTTT
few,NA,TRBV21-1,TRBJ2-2,CASDGGSGRDTGELFF,TGTGCCAGCGACGGGGGGAGTGGGCGAGACACCGGGGAGCTGTTTTTT
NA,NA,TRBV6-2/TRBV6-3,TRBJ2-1,CASSKLAEWDEQFF,TGTGCCAGCAGTAAACTAGCTGAGTGGGATGAGCAGTTCTTC
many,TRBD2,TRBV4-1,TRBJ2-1,CASSQAGGISNEQFF,TGCGCCAGCAGCCAAGCGGGAGGGATCTCAAATGAGCAGTTCTTC
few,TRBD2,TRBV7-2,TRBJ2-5,CASSQAPSGSETQYF,TGTGCCAGCAGCCAAGCCCCCAGCGGGAGTGAGACCCAGTACTTC
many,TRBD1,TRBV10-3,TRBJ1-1,CATGTGMNTEAFF,TGTGCCACCGGGACAGGGATGAACACTGAAGCTTTCTTT
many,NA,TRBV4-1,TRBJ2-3,CASSSFRVMADTQYF,TGCGCCAGCAGCTCATTCAGGGTAATGGCAGATACGCAGTATTTT
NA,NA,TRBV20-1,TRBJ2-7,CSAWGPDYEQYF,TGCAGTGCTTGGGGCCCGGATTACGAGCAGTACTTC
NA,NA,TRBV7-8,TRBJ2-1,CASSFAVYNEQFF,TGTGCCAGCAGCTTCGCGGTATACAATGAGCAGTTCTTC
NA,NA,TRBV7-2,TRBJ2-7,CASSLAQGPPHEQYF,TGTGCCAGCAGCTTAGCCCAGGGGCCCCCCCACGAGCAGTACTTC
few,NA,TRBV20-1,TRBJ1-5,CSARDTTGPNQPQHF,TGCAGTGCTAGAGATACTACAGGACCCAATCAGCCCCAGCATTTT
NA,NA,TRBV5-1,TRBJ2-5,CASSTGRIQETQYF,TGCGCCAGCAGCACAGGACGGATCCAAGAGACCCAGTACTTC
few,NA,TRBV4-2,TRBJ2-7,CASSEGPALVGEQYF,TGTGCCAGCAGCGAAGGCCCGGCTCTCGTAGGCGAGCAGTACTTC
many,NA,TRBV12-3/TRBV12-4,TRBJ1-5,CASSLARGTGRPQHF,TGTGCCAGCAGTTTAGCCAGGGGTACCGGGCGACCCCAGCATTTT
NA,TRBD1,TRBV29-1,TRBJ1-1,CSVERGQTFVWNTEAFF,TGCAGCGTTGAAAGGGGGCAGACGTTCGTGTGGAACACTGAAGCTTTCTTT
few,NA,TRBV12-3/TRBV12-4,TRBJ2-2,CASSLLLSQGGHGELFF,TGTGCCAGCAGTCTCCTCCTGTCGCAGGGGGGGCACGGGGAGCTGTTTTTT
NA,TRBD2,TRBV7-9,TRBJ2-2,CASSFIAGALHGELFF,TGTGCCAGCAGCTTCATAGCGGGAGCCTTACACGGGGAGCTGTTTTTT
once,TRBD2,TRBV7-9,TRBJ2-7,CVSSLGKAGGRREQYF,TGTGTCAGCAGCTTAGGAAAAGCGGGAGGTCGGCGCGAGCAGTACTTC
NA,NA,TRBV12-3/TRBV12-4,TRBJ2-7,CASSLAGVRHEQYF,TGTGCCAGCAGTTTGGCCGGGGTTAGGCACGAGCAGTACTTC
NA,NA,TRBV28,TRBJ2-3,CASSPSSAGVVTDTQYF,TGTGCCAGCAGCCCCTCCTCGGCAGGGGTAGTCACAGATACGCAGTATTTT
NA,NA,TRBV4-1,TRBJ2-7,CASSPSGTGRGEQYF,TGCGCCAGCAGCCCTAGCGGGACAGGTAGGGGCGAGCAGTACTTC
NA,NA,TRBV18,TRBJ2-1,CASSPPGQQEQFF,TGTGCCAGCTCACCCCCCGGACAGCAGGAGCAGTTCTTC
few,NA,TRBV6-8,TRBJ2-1,CASSHTRGPPYNEQFF,TGTGCCAGCAGCCATACTCGAGGGCCCCCCTACAATGAGCAGTTCTTC
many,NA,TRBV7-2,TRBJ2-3,CASSLGARSDTQYF,TGTGCCAGCAGCTTAGGGGCTCGGTCGGATACGCAGTATTTT
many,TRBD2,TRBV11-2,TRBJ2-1,CASRYLAGWNEQFF,TGTGCCAGCAGATACTTAGCGGGTTGGAATGAGCAGTTCTTC
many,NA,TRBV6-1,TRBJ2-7,CAGGVGRTYEQYF,TGTGCCGGGGGCGTTGGACGAACCTACGAGCAGTACTTC
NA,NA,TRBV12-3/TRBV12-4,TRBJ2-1,CASNWHGIEQFF,TGTGCCAGCAATTGGCACGGGATCGAGCAGTTCTTC
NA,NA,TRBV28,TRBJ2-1,CASSIRDIPSFF,TGTGCCAGCAGTATCCGGGACATCCCGTCATTCTTC
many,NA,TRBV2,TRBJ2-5,CASSDSELETQYF,TGTGCCAGCAGTGACAGTGAGTTAGAGACCCAGTACTTC
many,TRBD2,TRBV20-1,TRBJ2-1,CSARVLIAGDLYNEQFF,TGCAGTGCTAGAGTTTTGATAGCGGGCGACCTCTACAATGAGCAGTTCTTC
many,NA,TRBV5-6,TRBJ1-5,CASSLGRGPQHF,TGTGCCAGCAGCTTGGGCCGGGGGCCCCAGCATTTT
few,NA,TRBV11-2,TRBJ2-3,CASSLGGPSTTDTQYF,TGTGCCAGCAGCTTGGGTGGCCCTTCCACCACAGATACGCAGTATTTT
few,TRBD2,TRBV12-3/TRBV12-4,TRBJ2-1,CASSLGAGVRNNEQFF,TGTGCCAGCAGTTTAGGGGCGGGAGTCAGGAACAATGAGCAGTTCTTC
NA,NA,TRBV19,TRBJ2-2,CATQWGSTGELFF,TGTGCCACCCAATGGGGGAGCACCGGGGAGCTGTTTTTT
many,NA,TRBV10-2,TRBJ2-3,CASSAGGIATDTQYF,TGCGCCAGCAGTGCGGGCGGAATAGCGACAGATACGCAGTATTTT
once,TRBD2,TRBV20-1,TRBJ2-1,CSARGTSGRLDEQFF,TGCAGTGCTAGGGGGACTAGCGGGAGACTAGATGAGCAGTTCTTC